These 22 T cell receptor delta chains originate from one sample sequenced in a study of gamma-delta T cells after stem cell transplantation. TCRdb fed the RT-PCR reads into CATT to redo clone calling. Of roughly 6,500 delta-chain clones in the sample, roughly 25% are singletons; the top ten hold 18%. The specimen was gamma-delta T cells. All receptors come from a human donor. It is not recorded whose cells these are; they may come from a transplant donor.

This clone counts as medium-sized (0.01 to 0.1%). This CDR3 is also generated by other DNA sequences in the sample. V usage is TRDV2 and J usage is TRDJ1, with TRDD3 identical over 11 bases. The CDR3 runs 15 residues. The V gene end was trimmed by 1 base and the J gene end by 4 bases; junction bases not matched to a gene: 4. Germline CDR1 and CDR2: GEAIGNYY and EKD. The CDR3 spells CACDTVGGYGDKLIF. DNA of the CDR3: TGTGCCTGTGACACGGTTGGGGGATACGGCGATAAACTCATCTTT.

This clone has only one observation. It is likely a read error: a sequence one base away is far more abundant. The identical CDR3 is also encoded by other nucleotide sequences in the sample. The rearrangement uses TRDV2 and TRDJ1, with TRDD3 matching over 11 bases. CDR1 is GEAIGNYY, CDR2 EKD, per germline. CDR3 length: 26 amino acids. V shed 0 bases, J shed 4 bases, and the junction held 36 bases outside the gene matches. CDR3 amino acids: CACDTVSLLGDSKGGPEAPPGDKLIF. The CDR3 region has the DNA TGTGCCTGTGACACCGTTTCGCTACTGGGGGATAGCAAGGGGGGCCCCGAGGCACCACCCGGCGATAAACTCATCTTT.

This clone occurred a few times. The gene calls are TRDV2 and TRDJ1; 12 positions agree with TRDD3. V lost 2 bases to trimming and J lost 10 bases; unmatched junction nucleotides: 22. CDR3 length equals 19 residues. The V gene's germline CDR1 is GEAIGNYY and CDR2 EKD. The CDR3 nucleotides read TGTGCCTGTGACAGACTGGGGGATACCGGACTTGGAAGGGGTCTGAGACTCATCTTT. Encoded protein: CACDRLGDTGLGRGLRLIF.

This clone is medium-sized within its sample. In DNA, the CDR3 is TGTGCCTGTGACACCCTAGGGGGGGATACGCCGCCAGGACTCATCTTT. Residues: CACDTLGGDTPPGLIF. J is TRDJ1 and V is TRDV2, with 10 bases identical to TRDD3. V dropped 0 bases and J dropped 10; count of bases not matched to a gene: 13. CDR1 is GEAIGNYY, CDR2 EKD, per germline. This CDR3 spans 16 amino acids.

Remarks on this clone: A far larger clone is a single base away, which makes a read error likely. The chain is built from TRDV2 and TRDJ1; unclear D gene. Germline CDR1 is GEAIGNYY and CDR2 is EKD. The CDR3 totals 13 residues. The CDR3 nucleotides are TGTGCCCGTGACGGAATCCACACCGATAAACTCATCTTT. This sequence encodes CARDGIHTDKLIF.

This clone was detected only a few times. The chain couples TRDV2 to TRDJ1, with 13 bases aligning to TRDD3. Trimming at V came to 3 bases and at J to 2 bases, leaving 26 bases not matched to a gene. The V gene's germline CDR1 is GEAIGNYY and CDR2 EKD. This CDR3 has 23 residues. CDR3 nucleotide sequence: TGTGCCTGTGACTTCGTACTGGGGGATACGCAGGGAGAGGGGAAGGGCGTTACCGATAAACTCATCTTT. Amino acids: CACDFVLGDTQGEGKGVTDKLIF.

This rearrangement joins TRDV2 to TRDJ1; 13 bases fit TRDD3. The germline gives CDR1 GEAIGNYY, CDR2 EKD. The CDR3 consists of 21 residues. With V trimmed by 5 bases and J by 1 base, 21 bases remained unmatched. The CDR3 DNA reads as TGTGCCTGTGGCACGATTGGGGGGGCCTCTACTGGGGGATACGCCACCGATAAACTCATCTTT. This gives the protein CACGTIGGASTGGYATDKLIF.

J is TRDJ1 and V is TRDV2; 11 bases fit TRDD3. This CDR3 contains 18 residues. In germline, CDR1 is GEAIGNYY, CDR2 EKD. Unmatched junction bases numbered 10, after V lost 0 bases and J lost 2 bases. CDR3 in amino acids: CACDTVGPWGIPTDKLIF. CDR3 DNA: TGTGCCTGTGACACCGTGGGGCCCTGGGGGATACCTACCGATAAACTCATCTTT.

Of note for this clone: A much larger clone differs by one base, so this may be a read error. Other DNA sequences within the sample encode an identical CDR3. The chain links TRDV2 to TRDJ1; 8 nucleotides match TRDD3. Per the germline V gene, CDR1 is GEAIGNYY and CDR2 is EKD. After removal of 3 bases from V and 1 base from J, the junction contained 9 bases not matched to a gene. The CDR3 consists of 16 residues. CDR3 coding DNA: TGTGCCTGTGACGCCATACTGGGGGGGGGCACCGATAAACTCATCTTT. Translated, it gives CACDAILGGGTDKLIF.

Within the sample, this clone is medium-sized. This chain uses TRDV2 with TRDJ3; 9 bases line up with TRDD3. The germline V gene has CDR1 GEAIGNYY and CDR2 EKD. V dropped 0 bases and J dropped 0; count of bases not matched to a gene: 5. CDR3 length: 19 residues. The CDR3 is CACDTPGDTYSWDTRQMFF. CDR3 DNA: TGTGCCTGTGACACCCCGGGGGATACTTACTCCTGGGACACCCGACAGATGTTTTTC.

The CDR3 DNA reads as TGTGCCTGTGACACCTTGGGGGGCGAACAAGGGGGCCAAAAACTCATCTTT. Its translation is CACDTLGGEQGGQKLIF. The rearrangement uses TRDV2 and TRDJ1; a possible D gene is TRDD3 (6 bases). Per germline, CDR1 GEAIGNYY and CDR2 EKD. The CDR3 is 17 amino acids. Trimming took 0 bases from V and 8 from J, leaving 24 bases between them.

This clone has a handful of counts. This chain connects TRDV2 to TRDJ1, with 8 bases matching TRDD3. V lost 0 bases, J lost 0 bases, and 17 bases stayed unmatched. Germline assignment: CDR1 GEAIGNYY and CDR2 EKD. This CDR3 has 20 amino acids. This chain's CDR3 is CACDTVGTLTGGPYTDKLIF. The DNA for the CDR3 is TGTGCCTGTGACACCGTAGGAACTCTTACTGGGGGTCCGTACACCGATAAACTCATCTTT.

By share of the sample, this clone is medium-sized (0.01 to 0.1%). The V and J genes are TRDV2 and TRDJ1; 7 bases are shared with TRDD3. In germline, CDR1 is GEAIGNYY, CDR2 EKD. This CDR3 comprises 17 residues. The ends lost 4 bases at V and 0 bases at J; junction bases unmatched: 13. The CDR3 is CACDVVGDSSYTDKLIF. The CDR3 DNA reads TGTGCCTGTGATGTGGTGGGGGACTCGTCGTACACCGATAAACTCATCTTT.

The chain combines TRDV2 with TRDJ3, with TRDD3 matching over 13 bases. Germline V lookup: CDR1 GEAIGNYY, CDR2 EKD. The CDR3 covers 22 residues. V was pared by 1 base and J by 0 bases, with 11 bases of the junction left unmatched. CDR3 residues: CACDTSSTGGYASSWDTRQMFF. As DNA, the CDR3 is TGTGCCTGTGACACGTCCAGTACTGGGGGATACGCGAGCTCCTGGGACACCCGACAGATGTTTTTC.

Remarks on this clone: Just one base apart from a much larger clone, this may be a read error. Additional DNA sequences in this sample encode the identical CDR3. This sequence joins TRDV2 and TRDJ4, with a tentative D call TRDD3 (5 bases). Germline V gene lookup returns CDR1 GEAIGNYY and CDR2 EKD. The CDR3 has 15 residues. The germline V and J ends were trimmed by 0 bases and 5 bases, with 18 bases remaining between them. CDR3 loop: CACDTLGGDLRPLIF. In DNA form, the CDR3 reads TGTGCCTGTGACACCCTCGGGGGTGACCTAAGGCCCCTGATCTTT.

This clone rates as medium-sized. The sample contains more than one DNA sequence encoding this CDR3. The chain joins TRDV2 to TRDJ1, with D possibly TRDD2 on 6 matching bases. The CDR3 runs 16 residues. Germline V gene sequence: CDR1 GEAIGNYY, CDR2 EKD. Trimming cost V 3 bases and J 0 bases, with 16 bases left between them. DNA for the CDR3: TGTGCCTGTGACCCCCTTCCCCCTGGCCACACCGATAAACTCATCTTT. It specifies CACDPLPPGHTDKLIF.

On this clone: Only one base separates this from a far larger clonotype, so it likely reflects a read error. The J gene is TRDJ1, the V gene TRDV2; 8 bases line up with TRDD3. The germline CDR1 and CDR2 sequences are GEAIGNYY and EKD. The CDR3 extends over 25 amino acids. The CDR3 DNA follows: TGTGCCTGTGGCACCCTCAACGTCCTCCCCCCTTGGGGGGATATATCACCCACGTACACCGATAAACTCATCTTT. This sequence encodes CACGTLNVLPPWGDISPTYTDKLIF.

This clone turned up a few times. The chain links TRDV2 to TRDJ1; 11 nucleotides match TRDD3. The junction had 15 bases not matched to a gene; V was cut back by 0 bases and J by 4 bases. This CDR3 is 19 amino acids long. Germline loops: CDR1 GEAIGNYY, CDR2 EKD. The CDR3 spells CACDTIRGALGDTLDKLIF. CDR3 DNA sequence: TGTGCCTGTGACACCATCCGGGGAGCTCTGGGGGATACCCTCGATAAACTCATCTTT.

CDR3 residues: CACDTAGSSWDTRQMFF. The CDR3 DNA is TGTGCCTGTGACACCGCTGGGAGCTCCTGGGACACCCGACAGATGTTTTTC. The rearrangement joins TRDV2 to TRDJ3, with TRDD3 as a possible D gene (5 bases). Germline CDR1 and CDR2: GEAIGNYY and EKD. Trimming cost V 0 bases and J 0 bases, with 8 bases left between them. There are 17 residues in the CDR3.

This clone is judged medium-sized. The rearrangement joins TRDV2 to TRDJ1; 9 positions agree with TRDD3. Germline V gene sequence: CDR1 GEAIGNYY, CDR2 EKD. Trimming cost V 3 bases and J 5 bases; bases outside gene matches: 6. There are 14 residues in the CDR3. The CDR3 nucleotides read TGTGCCTGTGACCCCCTTACTGGGGGAGATAAACTCATCTTT. It translates to CACDPLTGGDKLIF.

The CDR3 DNA sequence: TGTGCCTGTGATGGGGTCCTGTCGAGCTCCTGGGACACCCGACAGATGTTTTTC. It translates to CACDGVLSSSWDTRQMFF. The chain couples TRDV2 to TRDJ3; TRDD3 is a possible D gene (5 bases). The germline V gene encodes CDR1 GEAIGNYY and CDR2 EKD. This CDR3 has 18 residues. V was trimmed by 4 bases and J by 0 bases, leaving 15 bases between them.

Sample share makes this clone medium-sized (0.01 to 0.1%). This chain joins TRDV2 and TRDJ1; 8 nucleotides align to TRDD3. Germline V gene data show CDR1 as GEAIGNYY and CDR2 as EKD. This CDR3 has 18 amino acids. The trim removed 0 bases at V and 0 bases at J, leaving 11 bases unmatched. CDR3 in amino acids: CACDTVSLGERYTDKLIF. The CDR3 coding sequence is TGTGCCTGTGACACCGTATCTCTGGGGGAGAGGTACACCGATAAACTCATCTTT.